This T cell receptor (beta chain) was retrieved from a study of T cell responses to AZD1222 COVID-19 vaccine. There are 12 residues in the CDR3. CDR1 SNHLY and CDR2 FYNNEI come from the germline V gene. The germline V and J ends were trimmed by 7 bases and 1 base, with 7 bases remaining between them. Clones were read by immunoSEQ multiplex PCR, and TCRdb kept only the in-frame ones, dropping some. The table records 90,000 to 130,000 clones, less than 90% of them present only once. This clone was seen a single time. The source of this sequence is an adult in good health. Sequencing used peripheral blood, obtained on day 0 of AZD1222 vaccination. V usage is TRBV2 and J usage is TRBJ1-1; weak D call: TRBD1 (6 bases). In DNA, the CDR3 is TGTGCCAGCATGGGACAGAACACTGAAGCTTTCTTT. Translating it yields CASMGQNTEAFF.